The 30 T cell receptor beta chains reported below all come from one sample, sequenced in a study of cytomegalovirus exposure and HLA in healthy donors. This table comes from immunoSEQ multiplex PCR, and its TCRdb copy is limited to in-frame clones, with some not included. Of roughly 100,000 clones in the sample, 86% were seen once. Sample: PBMCs. These receptor sequences come from a woman younger than 35 in good health and CMV-seropositive.

The chain joins TRBV7-9 to TRBJ1-5; no clear D gene. V gave up 3 bases and J gave up 6 bases, with 12 bases separating them. Germline CDR1 and CDR2: SEHNR and FQNEAQ (reference sequence). The CDR3 is 14 residues long. For the CDR3, the DNA is TGTGCCAGCAGCTTTGGTCCAGCAGGTCAGCCCCAGCATTTT. This sequence encodes CASSFGPAGQPQHF.

The rearrangement uses TRBV7-3 and TRBJ2-1; maybe TRBD2 (6 bases). This CDR3 region has 16 residues. Germline V CDR1 and CDR2: SGHTA, FQGTGA. Trimming took off 1 base at V and 9 bases at J, with 19 bases between the two ends. The CDR3 coding sequence is TGTGCCAGCAGCTTAAAGGGCGGGGTGGATCCCAGTGAGCAGTTCTTC. Translation gives CASSLKGGVDPSEQFF.

The chain uses TRBV18 and TRBJ1-1; possibly TRBD1 for D (5 bases). Trimming shortened V by 1 base and J by 1 base, and 22 bases separated the two germline ends. There are 19 residues in the CDR3. The germline CDR1 and CDR2 sequences are KGHSH and LQKENI. DNA for the CDR3: TGTGCCAGCTCACCACTCGGGGTCGGAGGGGAACAGAAGAACACTGAAGCTTTCTTT. The encoded protein is CASSPLGVGGEQKNTEAFF.

This clone was detected only a few times. The chain recombines TRBV15 with TRBJ2-7; TRBD2 matches 7 bases. With 5 bases clipped from V and 0 bases from J, the junction kept 7 bases outside the gene matches. Germline CDR1 LNHNV, CDR2 YYDKDF (reference sequence). The CDR3 spans 15 residues. Here the CDR3 DNA reads TGTGCCACCAGCTTTTCTAGCGGAGCCTCCTACGAGCAGTACTTC. Translation gives CATSFSSGASYEQYF.

J is TRBJ2-7 and V is TRBV11-3; 8 bases map to TRBD1. This CDR3 is built from 15 residues. Per germline, CDR1 SGHNT and CDR2 YENEEA. V trimming: 1 base; J trimming: 2 bases; junction bases outside the gene matches: 4. The CDR3, as DNA: TGTGCCAGCAGCTTAGCACTACAGGGGGCCTACGAGCAGTACTTC. Residues: CASSLALQGAYEQYF.

The genes are TRBV6-5 and TRBJ1-1; 8 positions match TRBD1. The trim removed 4 bases at V and 4 bases at J, leaving 5 bases unmatched. Germline V gene lookup returns CDR1 MNHEY and CDR2 SVGAGI. The CDR3 is 14 residues long. The CDR3: CASSSLTGGTEAFF. Written as DNA, the CDR3 is TGTGCCAGCAGTTCCTTAACAGGGGGCACTGAAGCTTTCTTT.

This clone has just a few counts. At the DNA level, this CDR3 is encoded by other sequences in the same sample as well. The chain combines TRBV5-1 with TRBJ2-7; 7 bases are a match to TRBD1. Per germline, CDR1 SGHRS and CDR2 YFSETQ. The V and J ends lost 0 bases and 2 bases, in that order; junction bases with no gene match: 2. CDR3 size: 14 residues. The CDR3 DNA is TGCGCCAGCAGCTTGGGACAGGGAGCCTACGAGCAGTACTTC. Amino acids: CASSLGQGAYEQYF.

J is TRBJ1-5 and V is TRBV15; 7 nucleotides match TRBD1. With 1 base clipped from V and 0 bases from J, the junction kept 6 bases outside the gene matches. This CDR3 is built from 17 residues. Looked up from germline, CDR1 is LNHNV and CDR2 is YYDKDF (reference sequence). For the CDR3, the DNA is TGTGCCACCAGCAGAGTTTCCGGGACAGCTAGCAATCAGCCCCAGCATTTT. Protein: CATSRVSGTASNQPQHF.

V and J are TRBV9 and TRBJ2-7; maybe TRBD1 (5 bases). Germline loops: CDR1 SGDLS, CDR2 YYNGEE. The V and J ends lost 0 bases and 3 bases respectively, with 13 bases between them. The CDR3 runs 15 residues. In DNA form, the CDR3 reads TGTGCCAGCAGCGTAGCAGGGTCCAAGGGCTACGAGCAGTACTTC. As protein: CASSVAGSKGYEQYF.

V and J are TRBV19 and TRBJ1-5, with a weak D call TRBD1 (6 bases). V lost 5 bases and J lost 5, with 19 bases in between. Germline V gives CDR1 LNHDA, CDR2 SQIVND (reference sequence). This CDR3 has 16 amino acids. The CDR3 sequence is CASSLRWWDNDQPQHF. The CDR3 nucleotides are TGTGCCAGTAGTCTTCGGTGGTGGGACAATGATCAGCCCCAGCATTTT.

This chain links TRBV6-1 with TRBJ1-1; D is undetermined. Germline V gives CDR1 MNHNS, CDR2 SASEGT. This CDR3 is 15 amino acids long. Between the trimmed V and J ends, which lost 3 bases and 4 bases, there was a span of 15 bases. The CDR3 DNA reads TGTGCCAGCAGTGACGGTCCGGGGAGGACCACTGAAGCTTTCTTT. This codes for CASSDGPGRTTEAFF.

V usage is TRBV7-9 and J usage is TRBJ2-7, with D possibly being TRBD2 (6 bases). This CDR3 has 13 amino acids. The ends were cut back, 5 bases at V and 7 bases at J, with 15 bases in the middle. Germline V gene data show CDR1 as SEHNR and CDR2 as FQNEAQ (reference sequence). The CDR3 nucleotides read TGTGCCAGCAGCACCCTTGGGGGGTGGGAGCAGTACTTC. This encodes CASSTLGGWEQYF.

The chain links TRBV10-3 to TRBJ1-5, with D possibly matching TRBD1 (5 bases). CDR3 length equals 15 residues. V was trimmed by 0 bases and J by 2 bases, leaving 8 bases between them. CDR1 ENHRY and CDR2 SYGVKD come from the germline V gene. CDR3 coding DNA: TGTGCCATCAGTGAGTCCAGGGTGGGCAATCAGCCCCAGCATTTT. Encoded protein: CAISESRVGNQPQHF.

V and J are TRBV4-1 and TRBJ1-3; unclear D gene. Germline loops: CDR1 MGHRA, CDR2 YSYEKL. This CDR3 region has 15 residues. The V end was cut by 2 bases, the J end by 0 bases, with 8 bases between. CDR3 sequence reads: CASSQSGSSGNTIYF. CDR3 nucleotide sequence: TGCGCCAGCAGCCAATCGGGGAGCTCTGGAAACACCATATATTTT.

Remarks on this clone: This same CDR3 is encoded by further DNA sequences in the sample. The J gene is TRBJ1-1, the V gene TRBV19; TRBD1 is a possible D gene (6 bases). The CDR3 contains 13 residues. CDR1 LNHDA and CDR2 SQIVND come from the germline V gene (reference sequence). The V gene lost 2 bases and the J gene lost 4 bases, with 8 bases spanning the gap. Here the CDR3 reads CASSISRGTEAFF. CDR3 nucleotide sequence: TGTGCCAGTAGTATATCCAGGGGCACTGAAGCTTTCTTT.

This clone was seen only once. The chain carries TRBV11-3 and TRBJ2-5, with D tentatively TRBD2 (7 bases). With 3 bases removed from V and 5 bases from J, the gap between germline ends came to 16 bases. Per the germline V gene, CDR1 is SGHNT and CDR2 is YENEEA. The CDR3 is 15 amino acids. CDR3 bases: TGTGCCAGCAGCTTTAAGGGGGGGGAACGGGAGACCCAGTACTTC. Translating it yields CASSFKGGERETQYF.

The V call is TRBV28, the J call TRBJ2-3; TRBD2 matches 9 bases. CDR1 and CDR2 from the germline V gene are MDHEN and SYDVKM. This CDR3 region has 16 residues. V was clipped by 6 bases and J by 5 bases; unmatched bases: 12. The CDR3 here is CASSLSGGPIVDTQYF. Here the CDR3 DNA reads TGTGCCAGCAGCCTTAGCGGGGGCCCCATCGTAGATACGCAGTATTTT. Filled out from reference TRBV28 and TRBJ2-3, the complete variable domain reads DVKVTQSSRYLVKRTGEKVFLECVQDMDHENMFWYRQDPGLGLRLIYFSYDVKMKEKGDIPEGYSVSREKKERFSLILESASTNQTSMYLCASSLSGGPIVDTQYFGPGTRLTVL.

V usage is TRBV6-1 and J usage is TRBJ2-1; 7 bases map to TRBD1. V shed 7 bases, J shed 4 bases, and the junction held 4 bases outside the gene matches. This CDR3 contains 13 residues. CDR1 MNHNS and CDR2 SASEGT come from the germline V gene. The CDR3 bases are TGTGCCAGCACCAGGACAGGTTACAATGAGCAGTTCTTC. Translated: CASTRTGYNEQFF.

This chain joins TRBV6-1 and TRBJ2-4; 10 positions match TRBD1. The J segment lost 8 bases and the V segment lost 7 bases, leaving 11 bases of the junction unmatched. CDR3 length: 15 amino acids. The V gene's germline CDR1 is MNHNS and CDR2 SASEGT. The CDR3 nucleotides are TGTGCCAGCACCGGGACAGGGGTATATTTGTACATTCAGTACTTC. It codes for CASTGTGVYLYIQYF.

V gene TRBV27 combines with J gene TRBJ2-7; possible D gene TRBD1, 6 bases. CDR1 is MNHEY and CDR2 is SMNVEV in the germline V gene (reference sequence). The germline V and J ends were trimmed by 6 bases and 6 bases, with 15 bases remaining between them. The CDR3 has 13 amino acids. CDR3 region: CASSLQGSLEQYF. The DNA for the CDR3 is TGTGCCAGCAGCCTACAGGGTTCCCTCGAGCAGTACTTC.

V gene TRBV30 combines with J gene TRBJ2-6; a weak D match, TRBD2 (5 bases). V was clipped by 6 bases and J by 0 bases, with 12 bases between them. There are 15 residues in the CDR3. Germline lookup yields CDR1 GTSNPN and CDR2 SVGIG (reference sequence). DNA of the CDR3: TGTGCCTGTCCACCTACTAGCTCTGGGGCCAACGTCCTGACTTTC. It translates to CACPPTSSGANVLTF.

The J gene is TRBJ2-1, the V gene TRBV5-1; the match to TRBD2 covers 7 bases. With V trimmed by 4 bases and J by 5 bases, 6 bases remained unmatched. The CDR3 runs 14 residues. The germline V gene has CDR1 SGHRS and CDR2 YFSETQ. The CDR3 nucleotides read TGCGCCAGCAGCCACGGGACTACTGACAATGAGCAGTTCTTC. Translating gives CASSHGTTDNEQFF.

The chain employs TRBV4-1 and TRBJ2-1, with TRBD2 identical over 12 bases. The V segment lost 10 bases and the J segment 0 bases; nucleotides outside the gene matches: 4. Per germline, CDR1 MGHRA and CDR2 YSYEKL. This CDR3 region has 15 residues. The CDR3 DNA is TGCGCCACAGGACTAGCGGGGCTCTCCTACAATGAGCAGTTCTTC. It encodes CATGLAGLSYNEQFF.

The rearrangement uses TRBV7-9 and TRBJ1-4; no definite D call. The V end lost 5 bases, the J end lost 6 bases, and 7 bases lay between the germline ends. This CDR3 has 12 amino acids. The germline V gene has CDR1 SEHNR and CDR2 FQNEAQ (reference sequence). CDR3 bases: TGTGCCAGCAGCCGTTCTGATGAAAAACTGTTTTTT. Protein: CASSRSDEKLFF.

The CDR3 here is CASSPPAGENTGELFF. The CDR3 DNA reads TGTGCCAGCAGCCCCCCGGCGGGGGAGAACACCGGGGAGCTGTTTTTT. V and J are TRBV9 and TRBJ2-2, with TRBD2 matching 7 bases. V lost 4 bases to trimming and J lost 1 base; unmatched junction nucleotides: 7. The CDR3 runs to 16 residues. The germline gives CDR1 SGDLS, CDR2 YYNGEE.

This clone was detected once. The J gene is TRBJ2-3, the V gene TRBV5-6; D gene unclear. This CDR3 has 15 amino acids. Trimming took off 0 bases at V and 0 bases at J, with 8 bases between the two ends. Germline V CDR1 and CDR2: SGHDT, YYEEEE. The CDR3 here is CASSLAPGSTDTQYF. CDR3 DNA: TGTGCCAGCAGCTTGGCCCCCGGGAGCACAGATACGCAGTATTTT.

The chain is built from TRBV9 and TRBJ2-1, with D perhaps TRBD2 (5 bases). The V and J ends lost 0 bases and 1 base respectively, with 8 bases between them. The CDR3 contains 15 residues. The germline V gene encodes CDR1 SGDLS and CDR2 YYNGEE. For the CDR3, the DNA is TGTGCCAGCAGCGTAGACGGGGAGTCCTACAATGAGCAGTTCTTC. The encoded protein is CASSVDGESYNEQFF. The full variable domain, completed using reference TRBV9 and TRBJ2-1, is DSGVTQTPKHLITATGQRVTLRCSPRSGDLSVYWYQQSLDQGLQFLIQYYNGEERAKGNILERFSAQQFPDLHSELNLSSLELGDSALYFCASSVDGESYNEQFFGPGTRLTVL.

This clone was seen a single time. This chain links TRBV5-4 with TRBJ1-4; D perhaps matches TRBD1 (6 bases). The CDR3 covers 13 residues. Germline-derived CDR1 and CDR2 are SGHNT and YYREEE (reference sequence). Trimming left V 4 bases short and J 7 bases short, with 11 bases between. The CDR3 loop reads CASSVRDTEKLFF. In nucleotides, the CDR3 is TGTGCCAGCAGCGTCCGGGACACTGAAAAACTGTTTTTT.

V and J are TRBV5-1 and TRBJ1-5; TRBD1 aligns across 8 bases. This CDR3 contains 15 residues. Germline V gene sequence: CDR1 SGHRS, CDR2 YFSETQ. The junction had 3 bases not matched to a gene; V was cut back by 4 bases and J by 0 bases. The CDR3 DNA sequence: TGCGCCAGCAGCCCGACAGGGGATAGCAATCAGCCCCAGCATTTT. Amino acid sequence: CASSPTGDSNQPQHF. Combining the CDR3 with reference TRBV5-1 and TRBJ1-5 gives the whole variable domain KAGVTQTPRYLIKTRGQQVTLSCSPISGHRSVSWYQQTPGQGLQFLFEYFSETQRNKGNFPGRFSGRQFSNSRSEMNVSTLELGDSALYLCASSPTGDSNQPQHFGDGTRLSIL.

This sequence joins TRBV25-1 and TRBJ1-1; no definite D call. The CDR3 has 11 amino acids. Germline CDR1 MGHDK, CDR2 SYGVNS. V was clipped by 2 bases and J by 6 bases, with 4 bases between them. This CDR3 is CASSEGPEAFF. CDR3 coding DNA: TGTGCCAGCAGTGAAGGGCCTGAAGCTTTCTTT. The whole variable domain, filled in from reference TRBV25-1 and TRBJ1-1, reads EADIYQTPRYLVIGTGKKITLECSQTMGHDKMYWYQQDPGMELHLIHYSYGVNSTEKGDLSSESTVSRIRTEHFPLTLESARPSHTSQYLCASSEGPEAFFGQGTRLTVV.